These 4 T cell receptor beta chains were sequenced from one sample in a study of early stage breast cancer tumors. Clones were read by immunoSEQ multiplex PCR, and TCRdb kept only the in-frame ones, dropping some. The repertoire has about 72,000 clones, around 80% of them found once; the top ten carry 3.5%. The sequencing input was blood. The receptors here all came from a person between 55 and 69 years old with breast cancer.

The V gene is TRBV7-9, the J gene TRBJ1-1, with D tentatively TRBD1 (6 bases). V was shortened by 2 bases and J by 2 bases, with 12 bases between the two germline ends. The germline gives CDR1 SEHNR, CDR2 FQNEAQ (reference sequence). CDR3 length equals 15 residues. The CDR3 protein is CASSLMGGGNTEAFF. In DNA, the CDR3 is TGTGCCAGCAGCTTAATGGGGGGCGGAAACACTGAAGCTTTCTTT.

This clone was recorded only once. This rearrangement joins TRBV10-3 to TRBJ1-2; D is perhaps TRBD1 (5 bases). This CDR3 has 11 residues. The V end was cut by 3 bases, the J end by 7 bases, with 6 bases between. Germline V gene sequence: CDR1 ENHRY, CDR2 SYGVKD. CDR3 amino acids: CAISDQGGYTF. CDR3 bases: TGTGCCATCAGTGATCAGGGTGGCTACACCTTC.

A few counts support this clone. The rearrangement links TRBV5-1 to TRBJ1-2; TRBD1 matches at 7 bases. Germline CDR1 SGHRS, CDR2 YFSETQ. The V and J ends lost 4 bases and 4 bases, in that order; junction bases with no gene match: 7. There are 14 residues in the CDR3. CDR3 loop: CASSARQGGYGYTF. The CDR3 DNA is TGCGCCAGCAGCGCGAGACAGGGTGGCTATGGCTACACCTTC. The whole variable domain, filled in from reference TRBV5-1 and TRBJ1-2, reads KAGVTQTPRYLIKTRGQQVTLSCSPISGHRSVSWYQQTPGQGLQFLFEYFSETQRNKGNFPGRFSGRQFSNSRSEMNVSTLELGDSALYLCASSARQGGYGYTFGSGTRLTVV.

This clone was seen once. The chain employs TRBV18 and TRBJ2-7; 9 positions match TRBD1. This CDR3 has 14 residues. Trimming cost V 4 bases and J 0 bases; bases outside gene matches: 1. Germline CDR1 KGHSH, CDR2 LQKENI. CDR3 loop: CASSLGQGSYEQYF. The CDR3 nucleotides read TGTGCCAGCTCACTGGGACAGGGCTCCTACGAGCAGTACTTC.